This is a list of T cell receptor beta chains from one sample in a study of T cells after yellow fever vaccination. TCRdb used MiXCR to reprocess the 5' RACE reads, holding one entry per CDR3 protein. The sample lists under 350,000 distinct CDR3 sequences; roughly 4.3% were seen once. Source: PBMCs, taken 5 days after the yellow fever booster vaccination. The source of these receptors is a man aged 18 to 35 who received the YFV17D yellow fever vaccine. Each CDR3 is given with its conserved first and last residue. The D gene is left open where the match is weak. Not all rows give a size; the values are once, few, many and, for expanded clones, a class.

j_gene: TRBJ1-1; d_gene: TRBD1; abundance: NA; v_gene: TRBV2; len: 14; CDR3aa: CASSVGQGGTEAFF; CDR3nt: TGTGCCAGCAGTGTGGGACAGGGGGGCACTGAAGCTTTCTTT
j_gene: TRBJ1-4; d_gene: TRBD1; abundance: NA; v_gene: TRBV12-3/TRBV12-4; len: 13; CDR3aa: CASSGQGSEKLFF; CDR3nt: TGTGCCAGCAGCGGACAGGGTAGTGAAAAACTGTTTTTT
j_gene: TRBJ1-2; d_gene: TRBD1; abundance: few; v_gene: TRBV5-6; len: 15; CDR3aa: CASSLYDRGGDGYTF; CDR3nt: TGTGCCAGCAGCTTGTACGACAGGGGAGGCGATGGCTACACCTTC
j_gene: TRBJ2-5; d_gene: NA; abundance: many; v_gene: TRBV7-9; len: 13; CDR3aa: CASHKFPGETQYF; CDR3nt: TGTGCCAGCCATAAGTTCCCGGGGGAGACCCAGTACTTC
j_gene: TRBJ2-5; d_gene: NA; abundance: NA; v_gene: TRBV28; len: 15; CDR3aa: CASSFPGQGMETQYF; CDR3nt: TGTGCCAGCAGTTTTCCCGGCCAGGGGATGGAGACCCAGTACTTC
j_gene: TRBJ1-1; d_gene: TRBD1; abundance: few; v_gene: TRBV2; len: 13; CDR3aa: CASRLGQETEAFF; CDR3nt: TGTGCCAGCAGGTTGGGACAGGAAACTGAAGCTTTCTTT
j_gene: TRBJ2-3; d_gene: NA; abundance: few; v_gene: TRBV5-1; len: 14; CDR3aa: CASSSWGSTDTQYF; CDR3nt: TGCGCCAGCAGCTCTTGGGGTAGCACAGATACGCAGTATTTT
j_gene: TRBJ2-5; d_gene: TRBD1; abundance: NA; v_gene: TRBV20-1; len: 11; CDR3aa: CSIGTGETQYF; CDR3nt: TGCAGCATTGGGACAGGGGAGACCCAGTACTTC
j_gene: TRBJ1-2; d_gene: NA; abundance: NA; v_gene: TRBV5-1; len: 13; CDR3aa: CASSPGRGNGYTF; CDR3nt: TGCGCCAGCAGCCCCGGCCGGGGGAACGGCTACACCTTC
j_gene: TRBJ2-7; d_gene: NA; abundance: few; v_gene: TRBV6-5; len: 14; CDR3aa: CATQDTQRVYEQYF; CDR3nt: TGTGCCACCCAGGACACCCAAAGGGTGTACGAGCAGTACTTC
j_gene: TRBJ2-2; d_gene: TRBD2; abundance: few; v_gene: TRBV29-1; len: 14; CDR3aa: CSVASGGATGELFF; CDR3nt: TGCAGCGTTGCGAGCGGGGGGGCCACCGGGGAGCTGTTTTTT
j_gene: TRBJ2-5; d_gene: TRBD1; abundance: NA; v_gene: TRBV5-1; len: 15; CDR3aa: CASSGRQGARETQYF; CDR3nt: TGCGCCAGCAGCGGGAGACAGGGGGCGCGAGAGACCCAGTACTTC
j_gene: TRBJ2-6; d_gene: NA; abundance: NA; v_gene: TRBV28; len: 16; CDR3aa: CASSSDLLSGANVLTF; CDR3nt: TGTGCCAGCAGTTCAGACCTACTCTCTGGGGCCAACGTCCTGACTTTC
j_gene: TRBJ2-5; d_gene: NA; abundance: few; v_gene: TRBV7-9; len: 15; CDR3aa: CASSHAGAPQETQYF; CDR3nt: TGTGCCAGCAGCCATGCAGGGGCCCCCCAAGAGACCCAGTACTTC
j_gene: TRBJ2-7; d_gene: NA; abundance: NA; v_gene: TRBV6-6; len: 15; CDR3aa: CASSYSRPELGEQYF; CDR3nt: TGTGCCAGCAGTTACTCAAGGCCAGAGCTGGGCGAGCAGTACTTC
j_gene: TRBJ1-2; d_gene: NA; abundance: few; v_gene: TRBV7-2; len: 15; CDR3aa: CASSLAHGGAYGYTF; CDR3nt: TGTGCCAGCAGCTTAGCCCACGGGGGGGCCTATGGCTACACCTTC
j_gene: TRBJ2-1; d_gene: NA; abundance: many; v_gene: TRBV27; len: 15; CDR3aa: CASRPTSSLWNEQFF; CDR3nt: TGTGCCAGCAGGCCAACCAGCAGTTTGTGGAATGAGCAGTTCTTC
j_gene: TRBJ1-1; d_gene: NA; abundance: few; v_gene: TRBV10-3; len: 12; CDR3aa: CAISDSNTEAFF; CDR3nt: TGTGCCATCAGTGACAGTAACACTGAAGCTTTCTTT
j_gene: TRBJ2-1; d_gene: TRBD1; abundance: NA; v_gene: TRBV29-1; len: 14; CDR3aa: CSVVGGQGGNEQFF; CDR3nt: TGCAGCGTCGTGGGGGGACAGGGAGGCAATGAGCAGTTCTTC
j_gene: TRBJ2-4; d_gene: NA; abundance: many; v_gene: TRBV9; len: 16; CDR3aa: CASSVGAGLAKNIQYF; CDR3nt: TGTGCCAGCAGCGTAGGAGCAGGCCTGGCCAAAAACATTCAGTACTTC
j_gene: TRBJ2-2; d_gene: TRBD1; abundance: NA; v_gene: TRBV5-7; len: 21; CDR3aa: CASSTCPRGTGRGRDTGELFF; CDR3nt: TGTGCCAGCAGCACCTGCCCGAGGGGGACAGGGCGGGGAAGGGACACCGGGGAGCTGTTTTTT
j_gene: TRBJ2-5; d_gene: NA; abundance: few; v_gene: TRBV20-1; len: 11; CDR3aa: CSAWDGWTQYF; CDR3nt: TGCAGTGCGTGGGACGGGTGGACCCAGTACTTC
j_gene: TRBJ2-5; d_gene: TRBD2; abundance: NA; v_gene: TRBV6-2/TRBV6-3; len: 14; CDR3aa: CASSYAGGGETQYF; CDR3nt: TGTGCCAGCAGTTACGCGGGGGGCGGAGAGACCCAGTACTTC
j_gene: TRBJ2-3; d_gene: NA; abundance: NA; v_gene: TRBV5-1; len: 15; CDR3aa: CASSRAGRITDTQYF; CDR3nt: TGCGCCAGCAGTCGAGCGGGCAGGATTACAGATACGCAGTATTTT
j_gene: TRBJ1-2; d_gene: TRBD1; abundance: NA; v_gene: TRBV3-1; len: 14; CDR3aa: CASSQGQGFYGYTF; CDR3nt: TGTGCCAGCAGCCAGGGACAGGGGTTTTACGGCTACACCTTC
j_gene: TRBJ1-6; d_gene: TRBD1; abundance: many; v_gene: TRBV11-2; len: 14; CDR3aa: CASSQDRVNSPLHF; CDR3nt: TGTGCCAGCAGCCAGGACAGGGTGAATTCACCCCTCCACTTT
j_gene: TRBJ1-6; d_gene: NA; abundance: NA; v_gene: TRBV24-1; len: 13; CDR3aa: CATSDYGNSPLHF; CDR3nt: TGTGCCACCAGTGATTATGGTAATTCACCCCTCCACTTT
j_gene: TRBJ2-1; d_gene: NA; abundance: many; v_gene: TRBV6-5; len: 15; CDR3aa: CASSFLASSYNEQFF; CDR3nt: TGTGCCAGCAGCTTCCTAGCGAGCTCCTACAATGAGCAGTTCTTC
j_gene: TRBJ2-3; d_gene: NA; abundance: many; v_gene: TRBV5-1; len: 15; CDR3aa: CASSWPGGLTDTQYF; CDR3nt: TGCGCCAGCAGCTGGCCGGGGGGCCTCACAGATACGCAGTATTTT
j_gene: TRBJ1-6; d_gene: NA; abundance: NA; v_gene: TRBV20-1; len: 14; CDR3aa: CSASRQRPNSPLHF; CDR3nt: TGCAGTGCTTCTAGACAGCGACCTAATTCACCCCTCCACTTT
j_gene: TRBJ2-5; d_gene: NA; abundance: many; v_gene: TRBV7-2; len: 15; CDR3aa: CASSLVAGAGETQYF; CDR3nt: TGTGCCAGCAGCTTAGTCGCTGGGGCCGGAGAGACCCAGTACTTC
j_gene: TRBJ1-5; d_gene: NA; abundance: NA; v_gene: TRBV12-3/TRBV12-4; len: 13; CDR3aa: CASSLTRDQPQHF; CDR3nt: TGTGCCAGCAGTTTGACACGGGATCAGCCCCAGCATTTT
j_gene: TRBJ1-6; d_gene: TRBD1; abundance: few; v_gene: TRBV6-6; len: 14; CDR3aa: CASRLDRGNSPLHF; CDR3nt: TGTGCCAGCAGACTCGACAGGGGGAATTCACCCCTCCACTTT
j_gene: TRBJ2-1; d_gene: TRBD2; abundance: NA; v_gene: TRBV20-1; len: 12; CDR3aa: CSARGLAGGRFF; CDR3nt: TGCAGTGCTAGGGGACTAGCGGGGGGGCGATTCTTC
j_gene: TRBJ1-4; d_gene: NA; abundance: NA; v_gene: TRBV30; len: 11; CDR3aa: CAWNRQAKLFF; CDR3nt: TGTGCCTGGAATAGACAGGCAAAACTGTTTTTT
j_gene: TRBJ1-1; d_gene: NA; abundance: NA; v_gene: TRBV3-1; len: 14; CDR3aa: CASSHGQQNTEAFF; CDR3nt: TGTGCCAGCAGCCATGGACAGCAGAACACTGAAGCTTTCTTT
j_gene: TRBJ2-1; d_gene: NA; abundance: few; v_gene: TRBV7-6; len: 16; CDR3aa: CASSALRRGSSNEQFF; CDR3nt: TGTGCCAGCAGCGCCCTTCGACGGGGCTCAAGCAATGAGCAGTTCTTC
j_gene: TRBJ2-1; d_gene: NA; abundance: few; v_gene: TRBV7-2; len: 16; CDR3aa: CASSLGWGQSYNEQFF; CDR3nt: TGTGCCAGCAGCTTAGGTTGGGGGCAAAGCTACAATGAGCAGTTCTTC
j_gene: TRBJ2-4; d_gene: NA; abundance: few; v_gene: TRBV18; len: 12; CDR3aa: CASSPGGNIQYF; CDR3nt: TGTGCCAGCTCACCCGGAGGGAACATTCAGTACTTC
j_gene: TRBJ1-4; d_gene: NA; abundance: many; v_gene: TRBV4-2; len: 17; CDR3aa: CASSQDRGHRTNEKLFF; CDR3nt: TGTGCCAGCAGCCAAGATAGGGGACACCGCACTAATGAAAAACTGTTTTTT
j_gene: TRBJ1-4; d_gene: NA; abundance: many; v_gene: TRBV7-9; len: 15; CDR3aa: CASSLSITTNEKLFF; CDR3nt: TGTGCCAGCAGCTTATCAATAACAACTAATGAAAAACTGTTTTTT
j_gene: TRBJ2-5; d_gene: NA; abundance: NA; v_gene: TRBV27; len: 14; CDR3aa: CASSWGVSQETQYF; CDR3nt: TGTGCCAGCAGTTGGGGGGTATCCCAAGAGACCCAGTACTTC
j_gene: TRBJ2-1; d_gene: NA; abundance: few; v_gene: TRBV5-5; len: 13; CDR3aa: CASSEYGGREQFF; CDR3nt: TGTGCCAGCAGCGAGTATGGGGGACGAGAGCAGTTCTTC
j_gene: TRBJ1-5; d_gene: NA; abundance: NA; v_gene: TRBV15; len: 14; CDR3aa: CATSRIGVLQPQHF; CDR3nt: TGTGCCACCAGCAGAATAGGGGTCCTTCAGCCCCAGCATTTT
j_gene: TRBJ2-1; d_gene: TRBD2; abundance: many; v_gene: TRBV7-7; len: 15; CDR3aa: CASSLLSGGAFRKFF; CDR3nt: TGTGCTAGCAGCTTGCTTAGCGGGGGCGCTTTCCGTAAGTTCTTC
j_gene: TRBJ2-3; d_gene: NA; abundance: few; v_gene: TRBV5-1; len: 14; CDR3aa: CASRPGLITDTQYF; CDR3nt: TGCGCCAGTAGACCGGGACTCATCACAGATACGCAGTATTTT
j_gene: TRBJ2-1; d_gene: TRBD1; abundance: NA; v_gene: TRBV7-3; len: 16; CDR3aa: CASSLTPRTGGNEQFF; CDR3nt: TGTGCCAGCAGCTTAACCCCTCGGACAGGGGGAAATGAGCAGTTCTTC
j_gene: TRBJ1-5; d_gene: NA; abundance: NA; v_gene: TRBV28; len: 14; CDR3aa: CASTPGSGNQPQHF; CDR3nt: TGTGCCAGCACCCCAGGGTCCGGCAATCAGCCCCAGCATTTT
j_gene: TRBJ2-3; d_gene: TRBD1; abundance: many; v_gene: TRBV7-3; len: 19; CDR3aa: CASSGRDRVNFITHDTQYF; CDR3nt: TGTGCCAGCAGCGGAAGGGACAGGGTCAACTTTATCACCCACGATACGCAGTATTTT
j_gene: TRBJ2-7; d_gene: NA; abundance: few; v_gene: TRBV6-6; len: 15; CDR3aa: CASKVRDSLSYEQYF; CDR3nt: TGTGCCAGCAAGGTCAGGGATTCCCTGTCCTACGAGCAGTACTTC
j_gene: TRBJ1-1; d_gene: TRBD1; abundance: NA; v_gene: TRBV29-1; len: 14; CDR3aa: CSVAGGAGNTEAFF; CDR3nt: TGCAGCGTTGCAGGGGGCGCGGGGAACACTGAAGCTTTCTTT
j_gene: TRBJ2-6; d_gene: TRBD1; abundance: NA; v_gene: TRBV4-1; len: 19; CDR3aa: CASSQPSGQGVSGANVLTF; CDR3nt: TGCGCCAGCAGCCAACCTTCGGGACAGGGGGTCTCTGGGGCCAACGTCCTGACTTTC
j_gene: TRBJ2-5; d_gene: NA; abundance: NA; v_gene: TRBV29-1; len: 12; CDR3aa: CSLVTSGETQYF; CDR3nt: TGCAGCCTAGTGACCTCGGGGGAGACCCAGTACTTC
j_gene: TRBJ2-1; d_gene: TRBD2; abundance: NA; v_gene: TRBV6-5; len: 15; CDR3aa: CASRRGGGTNNEQFF; CDR3nt: TGTGCCAGCAGGCGAGGCGGGGGGACCAACAATGAGCAGTTCTTC
j_gene: TRBJ1-1; d_gene: NA; abundance: few; v_gene: TRBV18; len: 14; CDR3aa: CASSPDRSYTEAFF; CDR3nt: TGTGCCAGCTCACCAGACAGGAGCTACACTGAAGCTTTCTTT
j_gene: TRBJ2-3; d_gene: NA; abundance: many; v_gene: TRBV12-3/TRBV12-4; len: 17; CDR3aa: CASSPLLRAGREDTQYF; CDR3nt: TGTGCCAGCAGTCCCCTCCTTCGCGCGGGGAGAGAGGATACGCAGTATTTT
j_gene: TRBJ1-5; d_gene: NA; abundance: NA; v_gene: TRBV7-2; len: 14; CDR3aa: CASSPTPIGQPQHF; CDR3nt: TGTGCCAGCAGCCCCACCCCCATTGGCCAGCCCCAGCATTTT